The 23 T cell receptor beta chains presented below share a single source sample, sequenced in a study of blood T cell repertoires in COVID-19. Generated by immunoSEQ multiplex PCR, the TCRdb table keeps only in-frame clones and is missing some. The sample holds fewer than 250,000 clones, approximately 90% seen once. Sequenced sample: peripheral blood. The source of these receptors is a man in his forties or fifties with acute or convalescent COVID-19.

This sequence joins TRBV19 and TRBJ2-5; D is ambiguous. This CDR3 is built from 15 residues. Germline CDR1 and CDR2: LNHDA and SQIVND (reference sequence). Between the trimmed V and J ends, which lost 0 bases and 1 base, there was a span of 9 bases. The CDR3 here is CASSIDSGLQETQYF. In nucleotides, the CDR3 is TGTGCCAGTAGTATAGATAGTGGGCTCCAAGAGACCCAGTACTTC.

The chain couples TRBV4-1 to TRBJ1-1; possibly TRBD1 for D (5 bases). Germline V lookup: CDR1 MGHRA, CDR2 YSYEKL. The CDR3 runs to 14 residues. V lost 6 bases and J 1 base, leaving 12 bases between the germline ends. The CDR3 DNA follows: TGCGCCAGCAGGGCGAGGGGAGGGAACACTGAAGCTTTCTTT. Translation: CASRARGGNTEAFF.

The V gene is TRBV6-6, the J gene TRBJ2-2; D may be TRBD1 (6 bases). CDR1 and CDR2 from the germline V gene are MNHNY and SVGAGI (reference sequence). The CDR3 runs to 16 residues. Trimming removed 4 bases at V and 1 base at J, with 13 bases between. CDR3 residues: CASSFFPGQNTGELFF. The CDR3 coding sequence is TGTGCCAGCAGTTTTTTCCCGGGACAGAACACCGGGGAGCTGTTTTTT.

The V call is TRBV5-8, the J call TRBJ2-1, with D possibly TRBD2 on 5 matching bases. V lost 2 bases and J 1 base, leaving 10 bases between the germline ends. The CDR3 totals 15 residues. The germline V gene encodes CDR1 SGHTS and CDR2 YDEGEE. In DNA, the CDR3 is TGTGCCAGCAGCTTACTGGGGAGTTCCTACAATGAGCAGTTCTTC. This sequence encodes CASSLLGSSYNEQFF.

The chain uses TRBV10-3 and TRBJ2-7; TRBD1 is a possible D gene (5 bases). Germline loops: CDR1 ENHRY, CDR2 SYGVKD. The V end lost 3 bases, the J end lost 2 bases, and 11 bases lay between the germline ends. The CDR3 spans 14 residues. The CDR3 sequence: CAISDRTDTYEQYF. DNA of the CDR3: TGTGCCATCAGTGATCGCACGGACACCTACGAGCAGTACTTC.

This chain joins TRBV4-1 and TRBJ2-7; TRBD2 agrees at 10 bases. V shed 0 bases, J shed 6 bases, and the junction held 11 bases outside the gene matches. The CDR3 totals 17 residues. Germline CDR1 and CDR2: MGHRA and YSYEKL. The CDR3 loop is CASSQDPLAGVRLEQYF. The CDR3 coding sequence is TGCGCCAGCAGCCAAGATCCTCTAGCGGGGGTTCGTCTCGAGCAGTACTTC.

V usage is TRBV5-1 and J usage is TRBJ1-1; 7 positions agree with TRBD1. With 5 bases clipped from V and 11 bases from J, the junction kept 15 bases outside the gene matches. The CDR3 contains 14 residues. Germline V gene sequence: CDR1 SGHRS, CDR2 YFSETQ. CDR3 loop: CASRRDSGLLGAFF. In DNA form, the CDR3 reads TGCGCCAGCAGGAGGGACAGCGGCCTCCTCGGTGCTTTCTTT.

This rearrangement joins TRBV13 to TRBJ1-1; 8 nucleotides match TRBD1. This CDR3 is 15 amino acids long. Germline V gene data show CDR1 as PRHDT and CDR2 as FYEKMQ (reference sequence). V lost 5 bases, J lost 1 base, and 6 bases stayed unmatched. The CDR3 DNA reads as TGTGCCAGCAGCGCCCGACAGGGGACGAACACTGAAGCTTTCTTT. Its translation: CASSARQGTNTEAFF. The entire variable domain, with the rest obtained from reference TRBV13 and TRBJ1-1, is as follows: AAGVIQSPRHLIKEKRETATLKCYPIPRHDTVYWYQQGPGQDPQFLISFYEKMQSDKGSIPDRFSAQQFSDYHSELNMSSLELGDSALYFCASSARQGTNTEAFFGQGTRLTVV.

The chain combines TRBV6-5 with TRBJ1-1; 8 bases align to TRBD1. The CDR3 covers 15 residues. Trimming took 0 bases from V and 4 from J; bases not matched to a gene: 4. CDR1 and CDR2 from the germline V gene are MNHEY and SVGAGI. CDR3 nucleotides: TGTGCCAGCAGTTACTCCCAGGGGGCCGTCACTGAAGCTTTCTTT. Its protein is CASSYSQGAVTEAFF.

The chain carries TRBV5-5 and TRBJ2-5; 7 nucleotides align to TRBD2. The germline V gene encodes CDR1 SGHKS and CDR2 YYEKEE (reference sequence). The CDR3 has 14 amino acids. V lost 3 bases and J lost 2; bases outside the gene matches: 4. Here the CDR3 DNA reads TGTGCCAGCAGCTCCGGGACTAATCAAGAGACCCAGTACTTC. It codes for CASSSGTNQETQYF.

CDR3 in amino acids: CASSQLQETQYF. The CDR3 DNA reads as TGTGCCAGCAGCCAACTCCAAGAGACCCAGTACTTC. The chain couples TRBV11-2 to TRBJ2-5; no firm D call. The germline CDR1 and CDR2 sequences are SGHAT and FQNNGV. V was shortened by 5 bases and J by 1 base, with 5 bases between the two germline ends. CDR3 length equals 12 residues.

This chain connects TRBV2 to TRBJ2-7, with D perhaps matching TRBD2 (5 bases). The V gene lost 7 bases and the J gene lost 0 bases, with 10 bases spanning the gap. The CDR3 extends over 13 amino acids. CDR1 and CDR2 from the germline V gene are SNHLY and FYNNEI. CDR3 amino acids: CASISGSSYEQYF. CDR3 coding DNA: TGTGCCAGCATTTCGGGGAGCTCCTACGAGCAGTACTTC.

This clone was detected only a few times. CDR3 amino acids: CASSSPAGTISYEQYF. The CDR3 nucleotides are TGTGCCAGCAGCTCGCCCGCCGGGACAATCTCCTACGAGCAGTACTTC. V usage is TRBV7-9 and J usage is TRBJ2-7, with a possible D match to TRBD1 (6 bases). Germline-derived CDR1 and CDR2 are SEHNR and FQNEAQ (reference sequence). Trimming shortened V by 4 bases and J by 0 bases, and 16 bases separated the two germline ends. The CDR3 covers 16 residues.

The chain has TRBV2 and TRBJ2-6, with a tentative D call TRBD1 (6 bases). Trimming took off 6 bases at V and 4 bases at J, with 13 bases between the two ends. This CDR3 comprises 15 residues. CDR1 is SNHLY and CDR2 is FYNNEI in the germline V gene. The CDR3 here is CASRTQGTGANVLTF. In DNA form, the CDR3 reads TGTGCCAGCAGAACACAGGGCACAGGGGCCAACGTCCTGACTTTC.

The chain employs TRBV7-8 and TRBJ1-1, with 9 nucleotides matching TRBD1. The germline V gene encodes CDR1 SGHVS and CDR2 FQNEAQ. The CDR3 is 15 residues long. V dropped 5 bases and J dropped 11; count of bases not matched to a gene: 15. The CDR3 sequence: CASSRASGQGGTAFF. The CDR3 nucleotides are TGTGCCAGCAGCCGAGCCTCGGGACAGGGAGGAACTGCTTTCTTT.

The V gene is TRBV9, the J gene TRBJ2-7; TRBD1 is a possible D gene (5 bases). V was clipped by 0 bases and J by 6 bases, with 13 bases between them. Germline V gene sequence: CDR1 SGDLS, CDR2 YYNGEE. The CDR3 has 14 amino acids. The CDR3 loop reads CASSVGRVSGEQYF. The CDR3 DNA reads TGTGCCAGCAGCGTAGGCAGGGTGTCAGGCGAGCAGTACTTC.

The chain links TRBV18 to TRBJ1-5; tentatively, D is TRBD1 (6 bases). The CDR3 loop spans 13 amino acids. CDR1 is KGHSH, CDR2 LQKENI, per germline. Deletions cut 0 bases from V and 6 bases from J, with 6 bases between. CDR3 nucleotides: TGTGCCAGCTCACCACCACAGGGTCAGCCCCAGCATTTT. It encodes CASSPPQGQPQHF.

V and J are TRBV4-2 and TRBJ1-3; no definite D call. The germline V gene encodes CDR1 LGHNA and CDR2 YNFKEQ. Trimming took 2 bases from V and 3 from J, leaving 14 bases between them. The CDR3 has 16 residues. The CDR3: CASSQYVRESGNTIYF. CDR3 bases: TGTGCCAGCAGCCAATACGTCCGGGAAAGTGGAAACACCATATATTTT.

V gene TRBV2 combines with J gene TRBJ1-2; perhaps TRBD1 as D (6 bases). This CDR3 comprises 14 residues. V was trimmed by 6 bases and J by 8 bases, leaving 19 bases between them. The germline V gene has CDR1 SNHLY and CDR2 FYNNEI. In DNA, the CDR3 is TGTGCCAGCAGCGCCCGGTCAGGGGTCCAGGGCTACACCTTC. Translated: CASSARSGVQGYTF.

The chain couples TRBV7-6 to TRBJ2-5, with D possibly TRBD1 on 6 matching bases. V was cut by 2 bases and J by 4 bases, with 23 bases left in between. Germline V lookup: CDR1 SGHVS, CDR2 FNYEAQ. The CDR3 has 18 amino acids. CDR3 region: CASSLWDTSLTELETQYF. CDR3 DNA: TGTGCCAGCAGCTTATGGGACACGTCCCTTACAGAGCTAGAGACCCAGTACTTC.

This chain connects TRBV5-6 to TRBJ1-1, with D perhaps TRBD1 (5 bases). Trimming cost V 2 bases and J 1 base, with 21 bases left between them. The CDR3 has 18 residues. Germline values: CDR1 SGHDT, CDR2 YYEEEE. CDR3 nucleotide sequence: TGTGCCAGCAGCTTAATCGTGGGTACAGGTTTGGAGAACACTGAAGCTTTCTTT. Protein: CASSLIVGTGLENTEAFF.

The CDR3 DNA is TGCGCCAGCAGCTTGGCCTCAGGGGACACCGGGGAGCTGTTTTTT. Its translation is CASSLASGDTGELFF. The J gene is TRBJ2-2, the V gene TRBV5-1, with D perhaps matching TRBD1 (6 bases). The CDR3 is made up of 15 amino acids. Trimming cost V 0 bases and J 3 bases, with 9 bases left between them. Germline-derived CDR1 and CDR2 are SGHRS and YFSETQ.

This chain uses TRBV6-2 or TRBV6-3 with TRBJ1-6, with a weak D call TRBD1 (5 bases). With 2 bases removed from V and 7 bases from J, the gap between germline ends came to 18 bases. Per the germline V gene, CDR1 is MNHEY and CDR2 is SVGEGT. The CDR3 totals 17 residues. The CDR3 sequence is CASSYTLGGGDNSPLHF. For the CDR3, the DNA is TGTGCCAGCAGTTACACCCTCGGGGGAGGCGACAATTCACCCCTCCACTTT.